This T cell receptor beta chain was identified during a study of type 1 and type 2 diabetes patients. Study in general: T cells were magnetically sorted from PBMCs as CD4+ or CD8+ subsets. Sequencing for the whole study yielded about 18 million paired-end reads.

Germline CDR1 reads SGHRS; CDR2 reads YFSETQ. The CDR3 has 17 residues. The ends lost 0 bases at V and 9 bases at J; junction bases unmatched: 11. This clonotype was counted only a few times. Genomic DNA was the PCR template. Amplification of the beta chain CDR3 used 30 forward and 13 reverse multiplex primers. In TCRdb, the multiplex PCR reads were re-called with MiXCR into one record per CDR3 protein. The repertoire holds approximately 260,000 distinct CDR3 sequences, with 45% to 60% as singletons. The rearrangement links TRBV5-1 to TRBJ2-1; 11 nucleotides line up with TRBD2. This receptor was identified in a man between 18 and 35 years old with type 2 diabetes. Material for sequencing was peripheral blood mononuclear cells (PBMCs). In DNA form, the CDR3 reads TGCGCCAGCAGCTTGGGCGTCAAACTAGCGGGAGCGAGTGAGCAGTTCTTC. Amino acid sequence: CASSLGVKLAGASEQFF.